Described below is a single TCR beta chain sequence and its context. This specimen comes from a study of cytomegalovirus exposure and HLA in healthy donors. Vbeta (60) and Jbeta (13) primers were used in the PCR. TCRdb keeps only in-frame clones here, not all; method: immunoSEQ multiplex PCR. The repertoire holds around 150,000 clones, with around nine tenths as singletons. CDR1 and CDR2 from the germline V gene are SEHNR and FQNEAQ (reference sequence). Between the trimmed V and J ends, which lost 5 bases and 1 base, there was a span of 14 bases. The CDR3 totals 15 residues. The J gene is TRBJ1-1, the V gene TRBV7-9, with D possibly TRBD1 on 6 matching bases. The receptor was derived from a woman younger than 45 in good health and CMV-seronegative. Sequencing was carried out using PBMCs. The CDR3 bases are TGTGCCAGCAGCACACAGGGTACGCAGAACACTGAAGCTTTCTTT. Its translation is CASSTQGTQNTEAFF.